This T cell receptor beta chain was sequenced for a study of T-cell reconstitution after alpha-beta-depleted transplantation in children. Regarding this clonotype: Its antigen remains unknown.

In germline, CDR1 is LNHNV, CDR2 YYDKDF (reference sequence). The CDR3 length is 18 residues. Trimming removed 2 bases from V and 9 bases from J; junction bases left unmatched: 17. Unique molecular identifiers were incorporated during preparation of the TCRbeta library. TCRdb itself ran the PCR reads through MiXCR, one entry per CDR3 protein. Of 450,000 to 700,000 distinct CDR3 sequences listed, roughly a quarter were seen once; the top ten hold about 35%. Study-wide results and caveats: A year had passed since transplant, and T-cell counts and diversity by then came mostly from newly produced T cells.

The receptor was isolated from a boy under two years old with Wiskott-Aldrich syndrome, due to receive a stem cell transplant. The chain has TRBV15 and TRBJ2-1; 9 bases align to TRBD2. This sample comprised PBMCs, obtained before TCRalphabeta/CD19-depleted stem cell transplant. The CDR3 DNA follows: TGTGCCACCAGCAGACTATCTGGGCGACTAGCGGATGGGAGTGAGCAGTTCTTC. Protein product: CATSRLSGRLADGSEQFF.